Sequencing of this TCR beta chain was carried out in a study of blood T cells in healthy people across ages. A second PCR, run for about 6 to 11 cycles, used a sample-barcoded 5' primer plus a J-beta primer mix. Each CDR3 protein is one row after TCRdb ran MiXCR on the 5' RACE reads. Of 800,000 to 950,000 distinct CDR3 sequences listed, about 36% are singletons. This sequence was found in a man aged 18 to 35 in good health. The sample was blood.

CDR3 coding DNA: TGTGCCAGCAGCCAAGATCTTACAAAAGTCCTGACTTTC. Translating gives CASSQDLTKVLTF. The chain joins TRBV3-1 to TRBJ2-6; no firm D call. Germline loops: CDR1 LGHDT, CDR2 YNNKEL (reference sequence). V was shortened by 0 bases and J by 13 bases, with 10 bases between the two germline ends. There are 13 residues in the CDR3.